This TCR beta chain originates from a study of neoadjuvant anti-PD-1 for oral cavity cancer (dated by TCRdb to 2020 to 2023). Background for the entire study: Before curative-intent surgical resection, most patients were given three to four biweekly doses of nivolumab at 3 mg/kg. Under RECIST 1.1, a patient counted as a responder if showing complete response, partial response or stable disease, and as a non-responder if showing progression. A roughly 33% response rate was observed in the parent correlative cohort, in which more than ten patients were included. For patients who did not progress, a fourth nivolumab dose was given around day 43, followed by definitive surgical resection on days 50-56.

For survey sequencing, tumor libraries mostly used 4.5 to 5.5 ug of input genomic DNA, with two replicates for each sample. Following the manufacturer's instructions, the team built TCRbeta libraries using the immunoSEQ hsTCRbeta kit. Sequencing of the completed libraries took place using an Illumina NovaSeq 6000 S4 flow cell after they had been pooled to around 3.3 nM. Turning to the authors' computational methods: The immunoSEQ Analyzer handled quality control and preprocessing of the raw data. The analysis was restricted to productive rearrangements, with each unique CDR3 amino acid sequence defining a clonotype. Repertoire clonality was estimated as the Gini-Simpson index, which was calculated using the R package tcR. Gini indices were compared with Student's t test, and associations with tumor size change were assessed by Pearson correlation. TCRdb retrieved this table from immuneACCESS and kept in-frame rearrangements only. Not all clones are present; in checked studies, unresolved V genes account for under half, and no reason is known for the remainder. V and J calls and clone size are those listed in that table; D and trimming were worked out from the DNA. Recorded for this sample are roughly 10,000 clones; more than 45% of them occurred a single time. The leading ten clones occupy about 27% of the sample.

Overall study results and their limits: Greater tumor shrinkage correlated with larger post-treatment sizes of preexisting intratumoral clones, which suggests that expansion of preexisting clones contributed to response. TCR analyses included only a few patients per response group, and the authors called for larger cohorts for validation. Higher pretreatment blood TCRbeta clonality and lower post-treatment tumor TCRbeta clonality were correlated with higher pretreatment blood Treg/Th17 ratios.

The time point label, read with the paper, signifies: before neoadjuvant nivolumab. Patients had been newly diagnosed with stage II-IVA oral cavity squamous cell carcinoma, and no prior systemic or radiation treatment had been given to the patients. Everyone in the cohort had locally advanced, HPV-negative oral cavity squamous cell carcinoma. The samples were obtained from a longitudinal correlative study of a single-arm phase II trial testing neoadjuvant nivolumab in oral cavity squamous cell carcinoma. Subject-matched pre- and post-treatment PBMCs and tumors from three responders and three non-responders were subjected to genomic DNA-based TCRbeta sequencing. For tumor tissue, genomic DNA extraction relied on the Maxwell RSC DNA from Tissue kit. The junction carries 19 bases between V and J, which are trimmed by 5 bases and 3 bases respectively. The CDR1 and CDR2 encoded by the germline V gene are MGHDK and SYGVNS. From the cysteine through the phenylalanine, the CDR3 covers 16 amino acids. The DNA shown is the 48-base CDR3, in frame from base 1.

The sample holds a few counts of this clone. Its target antigen remains unknown. The input lacks base qualities; no much larger clone sits a single base away. This sequence originates from a person between 40 and 85 years old with oral cavity squamous cell carcinoma. Specimen: tumor tissue, collected before nivolumab (anti-PD-1) treatment. The receptor chain draws on TRBV25-1 and TRBJ1-2; a tentative D call is TRBD1 (5 bases match). The base sequence is TGTGCCAGCAGTTCCTACCTTTATGGGGCTCACTATGGCTACACCTTC. This sequence encodes CASSSYLYGAHYGYTF.